This T cell receptor (beta chain) emerged from a study of cytomegalovirus exposure and HLA in healthy donors. Whole-study findings and limits: A later analysis linked 15,000 to 20,000 TCR beta sequences to HLA alleles at 0.05 false discovery rate. It was 164 TCR beta chains that were listed as cytomegalovirus-associated.

The PCR ran on 60 Vbeta and 13 Jbeta primers. Assay used: immunoSEQ multiplex PCR; TCRdb lists only in-frame clones, some missing. The top ten clones hold over 9.5% of a sample with tens of thousands of clones, 82% of them seen once. This clone was detected once. Antigen specificity is unknown. V lost 0 bases, J lost 6 bases, and 17 bases lay in between. The germline V gene encodes CDR1 MRHNA and CDR2 SNTAGT. The CDR3 runs 16 residues. This receptor was identified in a woman aged 18-30 years in good health and CMV-seropositive. The chain carries TRBV6-4 and TRBJ1-1; weak D call: TRBD1 (6 bases). The source material was PBMCs. The CDR3 protein is CASSDSSSGEGAEAFF. The CDR3 coding sequence is TGTGCCAGCAGTGACTCGAGCTCAGGGGAAGGGGCTGAAGCTTTCTTT.